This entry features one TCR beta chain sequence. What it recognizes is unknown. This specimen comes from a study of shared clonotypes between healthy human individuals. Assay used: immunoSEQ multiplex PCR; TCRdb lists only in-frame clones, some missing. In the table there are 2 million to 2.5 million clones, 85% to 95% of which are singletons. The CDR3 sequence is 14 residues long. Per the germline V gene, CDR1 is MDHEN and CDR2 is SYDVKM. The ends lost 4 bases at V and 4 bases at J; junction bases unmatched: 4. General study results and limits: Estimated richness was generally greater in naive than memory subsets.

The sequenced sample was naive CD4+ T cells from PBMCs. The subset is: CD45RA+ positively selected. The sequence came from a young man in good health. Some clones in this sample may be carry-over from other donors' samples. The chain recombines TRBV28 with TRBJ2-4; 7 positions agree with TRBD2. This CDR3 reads CASSSGGGKNIQYF. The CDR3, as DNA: TGTGCCAGCAGTTCGGGGGGAGGGAAAAACATTCAGTACTTC.